This TCR beta chain emerged from a study of T-cell memory formation after mild COVID-19. Study findings and constraints: Shrinking CD4+ clones resided mostly in CM and EM, and CD8+ ones in EMRA.

V trimming: 2 bases; J trimming: 7 bases; junction bases outside the gene matches: 8. Looked up from germline, CDR1 is SGHTA and CDR2 is FQGTGA. The CDR3 runs 16 residues. For this clonotype: Its target is not known.

Each CDR3 protein gets one entry after TCRdb re-called the 5' RACE reads with MiXCR. The sample consists of 140,000 to 150,000 distinct CDR3 sequences, 25% of them appearing once. The source material was PBMCs or a T cell subset sorted from them (not recorded which). The J gene is TRBJ2-2, the V gene TRBV7-3; the match to TRBD2 covers 9 bases. This TCR was recovered from an adult woman who had mild COVID-19 (a few samples of this study predate the infection). Cell type and time point are not known. This CDR3 is CASSLAPAGGGGELFF. The CDR3 nucleotides are TGTGCCAGCAGCTTAGCTCCAGCGGGAGGAGGCGGGGAGCTGTTTTTT.